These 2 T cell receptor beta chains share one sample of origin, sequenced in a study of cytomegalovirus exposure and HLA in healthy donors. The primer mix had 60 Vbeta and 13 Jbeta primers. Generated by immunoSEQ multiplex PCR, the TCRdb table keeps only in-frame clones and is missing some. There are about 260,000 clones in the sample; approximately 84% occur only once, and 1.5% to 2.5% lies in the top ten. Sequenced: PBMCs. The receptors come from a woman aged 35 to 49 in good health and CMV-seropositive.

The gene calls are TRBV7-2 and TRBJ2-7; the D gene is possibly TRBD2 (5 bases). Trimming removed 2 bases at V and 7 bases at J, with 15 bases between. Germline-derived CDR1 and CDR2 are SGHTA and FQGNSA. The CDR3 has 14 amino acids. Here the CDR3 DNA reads TGTGCCAGCAGCTTATCTGGCCCAAGGAGGGAGCAGTACTTC. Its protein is CASSLSGPRREQYF.

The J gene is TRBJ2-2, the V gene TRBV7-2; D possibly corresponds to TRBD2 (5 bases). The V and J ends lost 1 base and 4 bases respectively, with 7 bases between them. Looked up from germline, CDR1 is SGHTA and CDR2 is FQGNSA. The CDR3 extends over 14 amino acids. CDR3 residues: CASSLGGRTGELFF. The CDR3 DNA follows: TGTGCCAGCAGCTTAGGAGGGCGCACCGGGGAGCTGTTTTTT.